This is a list of T cell receptor beta chains from one sample in a study of blood T cell repertoires in COVID-19. Assay used: immunoSEQ multiplex PCR; TCRdb lists only in-frame clones, some missing. The sample contains around 300,000 clones, 75% to 90% of which appear only once. Sequenced input: peripheral blood. These receptors came from a woman between 45 and 65 years old with COVID-19, enrolled during active disease. CDR3s include the opening cysteine and the closing phenylalanine or tryptophan. Fields, in order: clone size, J gene, V gene, D gene, CDR3 DNA, CDR3 protein. D genes are given only for firm matches. Only some rows state a clone size, as once, few, many or a class for expanded clones.

size: -
J: TRBJ2-7
V: TRBV18
D: -
DNA: TGTGCCAGCTCACCCCTCCGACAGGTAGGATACGAGCAGTACTTC
CDR3: CASSPLRQVGYEQYF

size: once
J: TRBJ1-5
V: TRBV6-2/TRBV6-3
D: TRBD1
DNA: TGTGCCAGCAGCTGGACAGGTCCAAGGGGCAATCAGCCCCAGCATTTT
CDR3: CASSWTGPRGNQPQHF

size: -
J: TRBJ2-2
V: TRBV7-7
D: TRBD2
DNA: TGTGCTAGCAGCTTAGCGCCGGGAGGGCCACGGGAGCTGTTTTTT
CDR3: CASSLAPGGPRELFF

size: -
J: TRBJ2-6
V: TRBV15
D: -
DNA: TGTGCCACCAGTACACCCGTGTTGGGGGCCAACGTCCTGACTTTC
CDR3: CATSTPVLGANVLTF

size: -
J: TRBJ2-1
V: TRBV27
D: TRBD2
DNA: TGTGCCAGCAGTTTATCGAGCGGGAGCAATGAGCAGTTCTTC
CDR3: CASSLSSGSNEQFF

size: once
J: TRBJ2-2
V: TRBV19
D: -
DNA: TGTGCCAGTAGTATTGTACTAGCTTTCACCGGGGAGCTGTTTTTT
CDR3: CASSIVLAFTGELFF

size: -
J: TRBJ2-5
V: TRBV5-4
D: -
DNA: TGTGCCAGCAGCTCACCCAGGGTGATAGAGACCCAGTACTTC
CDR3: CASSSPRVIETQYF

size: -
J: TRBJ2-1
V: TRBV3-1/TRBV3-2
D: TRBD1
DNA: TGTGCCAGCAGCCAAGACAGGGGGCACAATGAGCAGTTCTTC
CDR3: CASSQDRGHNEQFF

size: -
J: TRBJ2-7
V: TRBV3-1/TRBV3-2
D: -
DNA: TGTGCCAGCAGCCCCCTCCCTCGGGAGTGGGGCTACGAGCAGTACTTC
CDR3: CASSPLPREWGYEQYF

size: -
J: TRBJ2-1
V: TRBV20-1
D: TRBD2
DNA: TGCAGTGCTAGTGCCCTAGCGGGAGGGTACAATGAGCAGTTCTTC
CDR3: CSASALAGGYNEQFF

size: -
J: TRBJ2-1
V: TRBV7-9
D: -
DNA: TGTGCCAGCAGCTTAGCCAGTCGGGGTTACAATGAGCAGTTCTTC
CDR3: CASSLASRGYNEQFF

size: -
J: TRBJ2-7
V: TRBV7-9
D: -
DNA: TGTGCCAGCAGCATGCCAACAGGGCTAGGAGGGTACTTC
CDR3: CASSMPTGLGGYF

size: -
J: TRBJ2-5
V: TRBV3-1/TRBV3-2
D: TRBD2
DNA: TGTGCCAGCAGTCTAGGACTAGCGGGAGGACAAGAGACCCAGTACTTC
CDR3: CASSLGLAGGQETQYF

size: -
J: TRBJ2-1
V: TRBV19
D: TRBD2
DNA: TGTGCCAGTCGGGCTAGCGGCGGCAATGAGCAGTTCTTC
CDR3: CASRASGGNEQFF

size: -
J: TRBJ2-1
V: TRBV7-6
D: TRBD2
DNA: TGTGCCAGCAGCTTGGGACTAGCGGGGGTGGAGGGTGAGCAGTTCTTC
CDR3: CASSLGLAGVEGEQFF

size: -
J: TRBJ1-4
V: TRBV6-6
D: -
DNA: TGTGCCAGCCAGGGGCAGGTTAATGAAAAACTGTTTTTT
CDR3: CASQGQVNEKLFF

size: -
J: TRBJ2-1
V: TRBV19
D: TRBD2
DNA: TGTGCCAGTAGTAGCGAGGGACTAGCGGAAATTTACTACAATGAGCAGTTCTTC
CDR3: CASSSEGLAEIYYNEQFF

size: -
J: TRBJ1-6
V: TRBV9
D: TRBD1
DNA: TGTGCCAGCAGCGTAGCCGCCGGGACAGACAATTCGCCCCTCCACTTT
CDR3: CASSVAAGTDNSPLHF

size: -
J: TRBJ2-7
V: TRBV4-1
D: TRBD2
DNA: TGCGCCAGCAGCCAAAGGTCGGGAGGGAGCGGGCTTACCTACGAGCAGTACTTC
CDR3: CASSQRSGGSGLTYEQYF

size: -
J: TRBJ2-7
V: TRBV9
D: -
DNA: TGTGCCAGCAGCGTAGGATCTTGGGGGGTCGGCGAGCAGTACTTC
CDR3: CASSVGSWGVGEQYF

size: -
J: TRBJ1-1
V: TRBV30
D: -
DNA: TGTGCCTGGCAACTTCATCCAGGGTCGATGAACACTGAAGCTTTCTTT
CDR3: CAWQLHPGSMNTEAFF

size: -
J: TRBJ1-2
V: TRBV5-1
D: -
DNA: TGCGCCAGCAGCTTGGCCGGGGTTAACTATGGCTACACCTTC
CDR3: CASSLAGVNYGYTF

size: -
J: TRBJ1-4
V: TRBV6-2/TRBV6-3
D: -
DNA: TGTGCCAGCAGTTGGACAGAACCCCATGAAAAACTGTTTTTT
CDR3: CASSWTEPHEKLFF

size: -
J: TRBJ1-2
V: TRBV19
D: TRBD1
DNA: TGTGCCAGTAGTATAACCGGGACAGCATATGGCTACACCTTC
CDR3: CASSITGTAYGYTF

size: -
J: TRBJ2-3
V: TRBV9
D: TRBD2
DNA: TGTGCCAGCAGCGTAGTGGGGACTAGCGGGATCACAGATACGCAGTATTTT
CDR3: CASSVVGTSGITDTQYF

size: once
J: TRBJ1-1
V: TRBV7-9
D: -
DNA: TGTGCCAGCAGCCTCGACAGTCAGGAAGCTTTCTTT
CDR3: CASSLDSQEAFF

size: once
J: TRBJ2-2
V: TRBV11-2
D: -
DNA: TGTGCCAGCAGCTTAATAACAGGGTACACCGGGGAGCTGTTTTTT
CDR3: CASSLITGYTGELFF

size: -
J: TRBJ1-1
V: TRBV24-1
D: -
DNA: TGTGCCACCAGGGGAGTAAGAGGCGGGAACACTGAAGCTTTCTTT
CDR3: CATRGVRGGNTEAFF

size: -
J: TRBJ2-7
V: TRBV27
D: -
DNA: TGTGCCAGCAGCCCGGACTTATCTACCAACGAGCAGTACTTC
CDR3: CASSPDLSTNEQYF